This T cell receptor (beta chain) was retrieved from a study of control samples from healthy donors and cancer patients. Sequencing was performed with immunoSEQ multiplex PCR; in TCRdb, only in-frame clones are kept and a portion is missing. In the table there are 170,000 or so clones, 85% to 95% of which are singletons. The CDR3 loop spans 15 amino acids. The germline V and J ends were trimmed by 2 bases and 0 bases, with 10 bases remaining between them. Germline V lookup: CDR1 SGHKS, CDR2 YYEKEE (reference sequence). The specimen sequenced was blood. The V gene is TRBV5-5, the J gene TRBJ2-3; possible D gene TRBD1, 6 bases. This receptor was taken from a woman in her 40s in good health. The CDR3 nucleotides are TGTGCCAGCAGCTTTCAGGGGCGTAGCACAGATACGCAGTATTTT. Amino acid sequence: CASSFQGRSTDTQYF. Using reference TRBV5-5 and TRBJ2-3 for the parts outside the CDR3, the full variable domain is DAGVTQSPTHLIKTRGQQVTLRCSPISGHKSVSWYQQVLGQGPQFIFQYYEKEERGRGNFPDRFSARQFPNYSSELNVNALLLGDSALYLCASSFQGRSTDTQYFGPGTRLTVL.